The table lists the clone carrying this T cell receptor (beta chain) with a few counts. The data derive from a study of regulatory T cells in long-lasting Graves disease. The CDR3 runs 15 residues. After removal of 6 bases from V and 0 bases from J, the junction contained 10 bases not matched to a gene. The germline CDR1 and CDR2 sequences are DFQATT and SNEGSKA (reference sequence). CDR3 regions were amplified by Arm-PCR using iRepertoire HTBI primers to build TCR beta libraries. TCRdb reprocessed the multiplex PCR reads with MiXCR, giving one entry per CDR3 protein. Among about 450,000 distinct CDR3 sequences listed, over 15% were seen once. Indicated time point: newly diagnosed GD, antithyroid drugs for less than 3 months. Making the TCR library involved RNA that had been extracted from PBMCs. EDTA tubes were used for drawing 8.5 to 9 milliliters of peripheral blood. This same sample was also part of a study on T cells in Graves' hyperthyroidism and ophthalmopathy.

The rearrangement links TRBV20-1 to TRBJ2-7; the match to TRBD2 covers 8 bases. This specimen was peripheral blood mononuclear cells (PBMCs), taken at new diagnosis, from a patient treated with antithyroid drugs. The origin of this receptor is a woman in her twenties or thirties with Graves disease. CDR3 coding DNA: TGCAGTGCCCGGGGGGGGTGGCTTTCCTCCTACGAGCAGTACTTC. It encodes CSARGGWLSSYEQYF.